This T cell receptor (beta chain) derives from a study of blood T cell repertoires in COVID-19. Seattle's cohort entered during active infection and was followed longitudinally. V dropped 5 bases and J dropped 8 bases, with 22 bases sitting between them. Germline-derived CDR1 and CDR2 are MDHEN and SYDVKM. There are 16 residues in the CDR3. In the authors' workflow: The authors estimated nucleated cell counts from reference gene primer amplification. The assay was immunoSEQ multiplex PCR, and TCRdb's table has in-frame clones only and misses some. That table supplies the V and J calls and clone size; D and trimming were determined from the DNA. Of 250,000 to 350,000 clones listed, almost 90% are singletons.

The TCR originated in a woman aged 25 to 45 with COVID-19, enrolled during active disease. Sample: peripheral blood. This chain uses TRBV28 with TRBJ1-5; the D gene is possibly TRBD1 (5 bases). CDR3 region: CASSPTQGHGGKPQHF. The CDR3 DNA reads TGTGCCAGCAGTCCTACCCAGGGTCATGGGGGGAAGCCCCAGCATTTT.